This T cell receptor beta chain was sequenced in a study of T cells in Graves' hyperthyroidism and ophthalmopathy. Study observations and caveats: Before onset, ophthalmopathy was predicted by the model a median around 6 months earlier. Also found in blood were most expanded thyroid clonotypes above 0.001.

RNA transcripts served as the template for amplifying TCR beta CDR3 regions. Researchers ran a first-round RT-PCR on the TCR CDR3 using the HTBI primer set. TCRdb analysed the multiplex PCR reads with MiXCR anew, one entry per CDR3 protein. The repertoire holds around 200,000 distinct CDR3 sequences, with more than 15% as singletons. Lactation, pregnancy, other autoimmune disease or uncontrolled infection excluded patients. Diagnostic assessment was based on clinical symptoms, serum thyroxine and TRAb, thyroid ultrasound and orbital computed tomography. This clonotype occurred many times. Its antigen is not known. The CDR3 sequence is 15 residues long. Germline lookup yields CDR1 LNHDA and CDR2 SQIVND (reference sequence). With 4 bases removed from V and 4 bases from J, the gap between germline ends came to 16 bases.

The chain is built from TRBV19 and TRBJ2-5, with a possible D match to TRBD2 (5 bases). The source material was blood. The TCR comes from a woman aged 50 to 60 with Graves' hyperthyroidism. DNA of the CDR3: TGTGCCAGTAGTAACCGGGAAGAAGAGGGAGAGACCCAGTACTTC. Its protein is CASSNREEEGETQYF.